This T cell receptor beta chain emerged from a study of cytomegalovirus exposure and HLA in healthy donors. General observations from the study: As was reported, the HLA-A and HLA-B alleles of most subjects were accurately predicted from TCR beta sequences.

This CDR3 region has 15 residues. Unmatched junction bases numbered 5, after V lost 3 bases and J lost 4 bases. Per germline, CDR1 MDHEN and CDR2 SYDVKM. The primer mix had 60 Vbeta and 13 Jbeta primers. Clones were sequenced by immunoSEQ multiplex PCR, and TCRdb holds only the in-frame ones, with some missing. The sample shows 140,000 to 150,000 clones, approximately 78% of them seen only once. This clone occurred a few times. Its antigen is as yet unknown. The clonotype was recovered from a woman in her thirties or forties in good health and CMV-seropositive. The material sequenced was PBMCs. The chain links TRBV28 to TRBJ1-5; TRBD1 agrees at 8 bases. The CDR3 is CASSLKDRDNQPQHF. The CDR3 nucleotides read TGTGCCAGCAGTTTGAAGGACAGGGATAATCAGCCCCAGCATTTT. Complete variable domain (other parts from reference TRBV28 and TRBJ1-5): DVKVTQSSRYLVKRTGEKVFLECVQDMDHENMFWYRQDPGLGLRLIYFSYDVKMKEKGDIPEGYSVSREKKERFSLILESASTNQTSMYLCASSLKDRDNQPQHFGDGTRLSIL.